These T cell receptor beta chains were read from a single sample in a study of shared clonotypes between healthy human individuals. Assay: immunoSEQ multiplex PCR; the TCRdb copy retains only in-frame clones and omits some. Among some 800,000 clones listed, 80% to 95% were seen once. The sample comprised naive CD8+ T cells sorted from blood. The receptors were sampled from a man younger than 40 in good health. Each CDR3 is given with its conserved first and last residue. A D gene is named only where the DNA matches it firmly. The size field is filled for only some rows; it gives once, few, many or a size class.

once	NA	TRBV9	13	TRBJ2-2	CASSAVNTGELFF	TGTGCCAGCAGCGCCGTTAACACCGGGGAGCTGTTTTTT
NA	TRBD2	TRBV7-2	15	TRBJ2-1	CASSLGGLADTEQFF	TGTGCCAGCAGCTTAGGCGGGCTAGCGGATACGGAGCAGTTCTTC
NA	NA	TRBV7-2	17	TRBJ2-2	CASSLAPSQRPTGELFF	TGTGCCAGCAGCTTAGCCCCGAGCCAGCGACCGACCGGGGAGCTGTTTTTT
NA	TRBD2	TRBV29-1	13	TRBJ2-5	CSSTSGTIETQYF	TGCAGTTCCACTAGCGGGACGATAGAGACCCAGTACTTC
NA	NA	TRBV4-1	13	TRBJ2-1	CASSQVGGNEQFF	TGCGCCAGCAGCCAAGTCGGCGGGAATGAGCAGTTCTTC
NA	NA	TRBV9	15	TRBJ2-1	CASSDSGRSYNEQFF	TGTGCCAGCAGTGATAGTGGTCGCTCCTACAATGAGCAGTTCTTC
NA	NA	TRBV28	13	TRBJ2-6	CASSAGGANVLTF	TGTGCCAGCAGTGCAGGTGGGGCCAACGTCCTGACTTTC
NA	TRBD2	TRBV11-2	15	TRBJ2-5	CASSLGPSGGETQYF	TGTGCCAGCAGCTTAGGTCCTAGCGGTGGGGAGACCCAGTACTTC
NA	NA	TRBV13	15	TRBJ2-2	CASSQTGDHTGELFF	TGTGCCAGCAGCCAGACGGGGGATCACACCGGGGAGCTGTTTTTT
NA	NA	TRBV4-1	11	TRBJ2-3	CASSQQGSQYF	TGCGCCAGCAGCCAACAGGGCTCGCAGTATTTT
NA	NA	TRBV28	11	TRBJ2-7	CASSSAYEQYF	TGTGCCAGCAGTTCTGCCTACGAGCAGTACTTC
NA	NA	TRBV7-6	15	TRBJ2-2	CASSSSPGPTGELFF	TGTGCCAGCAGCTCTTCACCGGGGCCTACCGGGGAGCTGTTTTTT
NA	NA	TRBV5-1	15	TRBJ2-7	CASSSLGWESYEQYF	TGCGCCAGCAGCTCCCTTGGTTGGGAGTCCTACGAGCAGTACTTC
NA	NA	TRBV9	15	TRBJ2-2	CASSPLVGGTGELFF	TGTGCCAGCAGCCCCCTGGTGGGGGGCACCGGGGAGCTGTTTTTT
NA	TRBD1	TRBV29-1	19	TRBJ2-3	CSLRLGQGDERIWTDTQYF	TGCAGTCTAAGGTTGGGACAGGGGGATGAAAGGATATGGACAGATACGCAGTATTTT
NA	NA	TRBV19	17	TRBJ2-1	CASTLGGGLAAYNEQFF	TGTGCCAGTACCCTTGGGGGGGGGCTAGCGGCCTACAATGAGCAGTTCTTC
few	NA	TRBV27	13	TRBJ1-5	CASSFSPNQPQHF	TGTGCCAGCAGTTTCAGCCCTAATCAGCCCCAGCATTTT
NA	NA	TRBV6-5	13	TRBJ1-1	CASSLSWGKEAFF	TGTGCCAGCAGCCTTTCGTGGGGTAAGGAGGCTTTCTTT
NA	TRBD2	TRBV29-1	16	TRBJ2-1	CSVEASTSGGYNEQFF	TGCAGCGTTGAAGCTTCCACTAGCGGGGGGTACAATGAGCAGTTCTTC
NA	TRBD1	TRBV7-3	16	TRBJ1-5	CASRDPGQGANQPQHF	TGTGCCAGCAGGGACCCGGGACAGGGAGCCAATCAGCCCCAGCATTTT
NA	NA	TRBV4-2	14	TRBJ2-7	CASSQTALAYEQYF	TGTGCCAGCAGCCAAACAGCGCTCGCCTACGAGCAGTACTTC
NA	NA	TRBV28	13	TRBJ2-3	CASSFRSTDTQYF	TGTGCCAGCAGTTTTCGCAGCACAGATACGCAGTATTTT
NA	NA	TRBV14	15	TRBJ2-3	CASSQRGRNTDTQYF	TGTGCCAGCAGCCAAAGGGGCCGGAACACAGATACGCAGTATTTT
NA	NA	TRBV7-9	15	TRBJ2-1	CASSPRVSAYNEQFF	TGTGCCAGCAGCCCTAGGGTCTCCGCCTACAATGAGCAGTTCTTC
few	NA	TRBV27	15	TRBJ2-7	CASSRKGLGTYEQYF	TGTGCCAGCAGTCGTAAGGGTTTAGGAACCTACGAGCAGTACTTC
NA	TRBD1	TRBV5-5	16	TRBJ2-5	CASSFALDRGRVTQYF	TGTGCCAGCAGCTTTGCCTTGGACAGGGGGCGTGTGACCCAGTACTTC
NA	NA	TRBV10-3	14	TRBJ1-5	CAISESAIGQPQHF	TGTGCCATCAGTGAGTCGGCAATCGGGCAGCCCCAGCATTTT
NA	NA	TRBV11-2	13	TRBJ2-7	CASSLEANYEQYF	TGTGCCAGCAGCTTAGAAGCGAACTACGAGCAGTACTTC
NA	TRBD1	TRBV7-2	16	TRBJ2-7	CASSPGTGGALREQYF	TGTGCCAGCAGCCCAGGGACAGGGGGCGCTTTGCGAGAGCAGTACTTC
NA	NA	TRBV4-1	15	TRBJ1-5	CASSPPGVGNQPQHF	TGCGCCAGCAGCCCACCGGGGGTGGGCAATCAGCCCCAGCATTTT
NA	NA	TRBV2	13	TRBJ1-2	CASSGRPRQGYTF	TGTGCCAGCAGTGGTCGGCCCCGACAAGGCTACACCTTC
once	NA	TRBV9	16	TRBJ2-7	CASSAALRTPSYEQYF	TGTGCCAGCAGCGCTGCTCTTAGGACCCCCTCCTACGAGCAGTACTTC
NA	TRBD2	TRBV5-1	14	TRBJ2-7	CASSPGLADYEQYF	TGCGCCAGCAGCCCGGGACTAGCAGACTACGAGCAGTACTTC
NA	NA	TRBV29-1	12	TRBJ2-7	CSVRDTHSEQYF	TGCAGCGTTCGGGACACGCATTCCGAGCAGTACTTC
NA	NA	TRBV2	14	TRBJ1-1	CASSEPGRVTEAFF	TGTGCCAGCAGTGAACCAGGACGGGTAACTGAAGCTTTCTTT
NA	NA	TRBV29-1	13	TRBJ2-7	CSVEVQDRYEQYF	TGCAGCGTTGAAGTACAGGACCGCTACGAGCAGTACTTC
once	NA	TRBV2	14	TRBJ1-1	CASSERGRNTEAFF	TGTGCCAGCAGTGAGAGGGGACGGAACACTGAAGCTTTCTTT
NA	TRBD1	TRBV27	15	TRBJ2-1	CASSQLQGAGNEQFF	TGTGCCAGCAGTCAGTTGCAGGGGGCCGGGAATGAGCAGTTCTTC
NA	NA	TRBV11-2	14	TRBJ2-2	CASSLSGSVGELFF	TGTGCCAGCAGCTTAAGCGGGTCGGTCGGGGAGCTGTTTTTT
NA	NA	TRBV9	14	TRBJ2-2	CASSSRLNTGELFF	TGTGCCAGCAGCTCGCGACTGAACACCGGGGAGCTGTTTTTT
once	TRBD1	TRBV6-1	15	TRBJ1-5	CASSDLTGGNQPQHF	TGTGCCAGCAGTGATCTGACAGGGGGCAATCAGCCCCAGCATTTT
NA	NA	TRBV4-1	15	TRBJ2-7	CASSQGMQGSYEQYF	TGCGCCAGCAGCCAAGGGATGCAGGGGTCCTACGAGCAGTACTTC
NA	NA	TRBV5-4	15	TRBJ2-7	CASSCDPGAPCEQYF	TGTGCCAGCAGCTGCGACCCGGGGGCTCCTTGCGAGCAGTACTTC
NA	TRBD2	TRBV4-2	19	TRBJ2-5	CASSQRSILAGTIKETQYF	TGTGCCAGCAGCCAAAGGAGTATCCTAGCGGGCACAATTAAAGAGACCCAGTACTTC
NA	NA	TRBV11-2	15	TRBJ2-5	CASSLQGLTRETQYF	TGTGCCAGCAGCTTACAAGGACTGACGCGAGAGACCCAGTACTTC
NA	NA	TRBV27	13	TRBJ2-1	CASSSRSYNEQFF	TGTGCCAGCAGTTCGAGGTCCTACAATGAGCAGTTCTTC
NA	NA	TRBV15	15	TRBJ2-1	CATSRDKDSWNEQFF	TGTGCCACCAGCAGAGATAAGGACAGTTGGAATGAGCAGTTCTTC
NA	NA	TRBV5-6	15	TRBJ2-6	CASSWGASGANVLTF	TGTGCCAGCAGCTGGGGTGCCTCTGGGGCCAACGTCCTGACTTTC
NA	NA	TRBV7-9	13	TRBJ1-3	CASSSFAGNTIYF	TGTGCCAGCAGCTCTTTCGCTGGAAACACCATATATTTT
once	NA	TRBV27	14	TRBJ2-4	CASSSEPGENIQYF	TGTGCCAGCAGTTCAGAACCTGGGGAAAACATTCAGTACTTC
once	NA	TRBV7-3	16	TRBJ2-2	CASSTQPGVASGELFF	TGTGCCAGCAGCACCCAACCTGGGGTTGCTTCCGGGGAGCTGTTTTTT
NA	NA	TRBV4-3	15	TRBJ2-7	CASSQEKMGSYEQYF	TGCGCCAGCAGCCAAGAAAAGATGGGCTCCTACGAGCAGTACTTC
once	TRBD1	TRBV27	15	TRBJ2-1	CASSLGQGGGDEQFF	TGTGCCAGCAGTTTGGGACAGGGGGGGGGCGATGAGCAGTTCTTC
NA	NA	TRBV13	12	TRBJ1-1	CASSKDTSSAFF	TGTGCCAGCAGCAAGGACACGTCCTCGGCTTTCTTT
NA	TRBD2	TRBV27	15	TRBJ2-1	CASSDTGTSFPEQFF	TGTGCCAGCAGTGACACCGGGACTAGCTTTCCTGAGCAGTTCTTC
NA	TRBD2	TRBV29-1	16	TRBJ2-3	CSVERTSGSWSDTQYF	TGCAGCGTTGAACGGACTAGCGGGAGTTGGTCAGATACGCAGTATTTT
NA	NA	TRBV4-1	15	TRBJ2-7	CASSQLDLYTYEQYF	TGCGCCAGCAGCCAACTGGACCTTTATACCTACGAGCAGTACTTC
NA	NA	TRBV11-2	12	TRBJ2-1	CASSLGVNEQFF	TGTGCCAGCAGTTTAGGGGTCAATGAGCAGTTCTTC
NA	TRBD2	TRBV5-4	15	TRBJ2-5	CASSLEREARETQYF	TGTGCCAGCAGCTTGGAGCGGGAGGCCCGAGAGACCCAGTACTTC